Here is one TCR beta chain with its context. The antigen remains undetermined. The data derive from a study of shared clonotypes between healthy human individuals. Germline CDR1 SGHRS, CDR2 YFSETQ. The V end was cut by 9 bases, the J end by 4 bases, with 18 bases between. This CDR3 comprises 14 residues. Assay: immunoSEQ multiplex PCR; the TCRdb copy retains only in-frame clones and omits some. The sample lists over a million clones; roughly 96% were seen once. Whole-study findings and limits: Clonotypes not shared had lower generation probabilities than those common to all four donors.

The study drew its donors from healthy HIV-negative adults without recent acute infections or vaccinations. The authors divided CD4+ cells into CD45RA+ naive and CD45RA-negative memory subsets. The TCR sequence derives from a man aged 30-40 years in good health. The J gene is TRBJ2-3, the V gene TRBV5-1, with D possibly called TRBD1 or TRBD2 (5 bases each). The specimen sequenced was naive CD4+ T cells sorted from blood. Subset here: CD45RA+ positively selected. The CDR3 sequence is CATRGTVTADTQYF. The CDR3 DNA follows: TGCGCCACCCGGGGCACAGTAACAGCAGATACGCAGTATTTT.